The 29 T cell receptor beta chains below all came from one sample that was sequenced in a study of OX40 agonist ivuxolimab in advanced cancers. TCRdb's table, derived via immunoSEQ multiplex PCR, lists solely in-frame clones and lacks some. Found here are some 140,000 clones, approximately 90% of them singletons; the top ten hold less than 1.1%. This material consisted of CD4+ or CD8+ T cells sorted from blood, taken in a trial of the OX40 agonist ivuxolimab. These receptors were taken from an adult with an advanced solid tumor such as melanoma, head and neck, liver or kidney cancer.

The rearrangement uses TRBV28 and TRBJ2-7; 13 nucleotides line up with TRBD2. The CDR3 has 15 residues. The junction had 4 bases not matched to a gene; V was cut back by 6 bases and J by 2 bases. In germline, CDR1 is MDHEN, CDR2 SYDVKM. The CDR3 DNA follows: TGTGCCAGCAGCCCCGGACTAGCGGGAGCCTACGAGCAGTACTTC. Translated, it gives CASSPGLAGAYEQYF. Based on the CDR3 plus reference TRBV28 and TRBJ2-7, the full variable domain is DVKVTQSSRYLVKRTGEKVFLECVQDMDHENMFWYRQDPGLGLRLIYFSYDVKMKEKGDIPEGYSVSREKKERFSLILESASTNQTSMYLCASSPGLAGAYEQYFGPGTRLTVT.

CDR3 nucleotides: TGTGCCAGCAGCCAAGTGACTAGCCCCACGCAGTATTTT. As protein: CASSQVTSPTQYF. This sequence joins TRBV11-3 and TRBJ2-3; TRBD2 aligns across 7 bases. V gave up 5 bases and J gave up 9 bases; unmatched junction bases: 8. CDR3 length: 13 residues. Germline lookup yields CDR1 SGHNT and CDR2 YENEEA.

The chain links TRBV7-9 to TRBJ2-1; D is unclear. Trimming left V 4 bases short and J 4 bases short, with 17 bases between. Germline CDR1 SEHNR, CDR2 FQNEAQ (reference sequence). The CDR3 loop spans 16 amino acids. This chain's CDR3 is CASSSALSAKYNEQFF. The CDR3 bases are TGTGCCAGCAGCTCCGCGCTTTCGGCCAAATACAATGAGCAGTTCTTC.

This clone was picked up a small number of times. The CDR3 nucleotides are TGTGCTTACCCGGGACTAGCGGGAGGAAGGTCCTACGAGCAGTACTTC. Translated: CAYPGLAGGRSYEQYF. This sequence joins TRBV30 and TRBJ2-7, with 15 bases aligning to TRBD2. The CDR3 is 16 amino acids. Germline assignment: CDR1 GTSNPN and CDR2 SVGIG (reference sequence).

V is TRBV7-2 and J is TRBJ1-5; D unclear. With 1 base removed from V and 1 base from J, the gap between germline ends came to 11 bases. Germline CDR1 SGHTA, CDR2 FQGNSA. The CDR3 has 16 amino acids. The CDR3 bases are TGTGCCAGCAGCTTAGTTGGTGTACAGAGCAATCAGCCCCAGCATTTT. Translating it yields CASSLVGVQSNQPQHF.

J is TRBJ2-1 and V is TRBV15, with 7 bases fitting TRBD1. This CDR3 region has 16 residues. From germline, CDR1 is LNHNV and CDR2 YYDKDF (reference sequence). The ends lost 0 bases at V and 1 base at J; junction bases unmatched: 3. As DNA, the CDR3 is TGTGCCACCAGCAGAGAGAGACAGGGTTCCTACAATGAGCAGTTCTTC. Its protein product is CATSRERQGSYNEQFF.

The chain recombines TRBV7-3 with TRBJ1-1; tentatively, D is TRBD1 (5 bases). V dropped 5 bases and J dropped 1 base, with 8 bases sitting between them. Per germline, CDR1 SGHTA and CDR2 FQGTGA. The CDR3 has 13 residues. The CDR3 spells CASSVDTNTEAFF. In DNA, the CDR3 is TGTGCCAGCAGCGTGGACACGAACACTGAAGCTTTCTTT.

The J gene is TRBJ1-1, the V gene TRBV10-3, with D maybe TRBD1 (6 bases). CDR1 ENHRY and CDR2 SYGVKD come from the germline V gene. This CDR3 is built from 12 residues. Deletions cut 3 bases from V and 10 bases from J, with 12 bases between. The CDR3 DNA is TGTGCCATCAGTGAAGGGGGGGAGGGAGCTTTCTTT. Its protein product is CAISEGGEGAFF.

V gene TRBV6-1 combines with J gene TRBJ2-1; 12 bases agree with TRBD1. The CDR3 is made up of 15 amino acids. V trimming: 8 bases; J trimming: 9 bases; junction bases outside the gene matches: 11. Germline-derived CDR1 and CDR2 are MNHNS and SASEGT. The CDR3 DNA is TGTGCCAGCCGACGGGGACAGGGGGCTCAGGGTGAGCAGTTCTTC. Its translation is CASRRGQGAQGEQFF.

This clone is a singleton in its sample. V gene TRBV5-5 combines with J gene TRBJ2-2, with 14 bases identical to TRBD2. This CDR3 is built from 18 residues. The germline V gene encodes CDR1 SGHKS and CDR2 YYEKEE (reference sequence). Trimming took 0 bases from V and 7 from J; bases not matched to a gene: 8. CDR3 sequence: CASSLGGGLAGVHGELFF. CDR3 nucleotide sequence: TGTGCCAGCAGCTTGGGAGGGGGACTAGCGGGAGTCCACGGGGAGCTGTTTTTT.

This clone has just one count. This sequence joins TRBV10-3 and TRBJ2-1; TRBD2 matches 12 bases. Germline lookup yields CDR1 ENHRY and CDR2 SYGVKD. The junction had 7 bases not matched to a gene; V was cut back by 4 bases and J by 3 bases. CDR3 length: 17 amino acids. Here the CDR3 reads CAISASGRAGNYNEQFF. CDR3 nucleotides: TGTGCCATCAGTGCTAGCGGGAGGGCCGGTAACTACAATGAGCAGTTCTTC.

This chain links TRBV9 with TRBJ1-1, with 9 bases that match TRBD1. The CDR3 is 16 residues long. From germline, CDR1 is SGDLS and CDR2 YYNGEE. Trimming cost V 2 bases and J 3 bases; bases outside gene matches: 8. CDR3 bases: TGTGCCAGCAGCGTCACAGGGGGCCAAATTGACACTGAAGCTTTCTTT. This codes for CASSVTGGQIDTEAFF.

This chain uses TRBV19 with TRBJ1-5, with TRBD1 as a possible D gene (6 bases). V shed 7 bases and J shed 1 base, with 17 bases lying between them. CDR1 is LNHDA and CDR2 is SQIVND in the germline V gene (reference sequence). The CDR3 is made up of 16 amino acids. CDR3 residues: CASTIGGASSNQPQHF. The CDR3 DNA sequence: TGTGCCAGTACAATAGGGGGGGCATCGAGCAATCAGCCCCAGCATTTT.

A single count supports this clone. The rearrangement uses TRBV7-9 and TRBJ1-5; the D is unclear. With 4 bases removed from V and 0 bases from J, the gap between germline ends came to 7 bases. CDR3 size: 14 residues. From germline, CDR1 is SEHNR and CDR2 FQNEAQ (reference sequence). The CDR3 reads CASSSVNSNQPQHF. The DNA of the CDR3 is TGTGCCAGCAGCTCGGTCAATAGCAATCAGCCCCAGCATTTT.

The chain carries TRBV5-1 and TRBJ2-2; 12 bases are shared with TRBD2. Trimming at V came to 7 bases and at J to 6 bases, leaving 10 bases not matched to a gene. The CDR3 has 16 amino acids. Germline CDR1 and CDR2: SGHRS and YFSETQ. The CDR3 sequence: CASSPRLAGESGELFF. DNA of the CDR3: TGCGCCAGCTCCCCACGACTAGCGGGAGAATCCGGGGAGCTGTTTTTT.

The chain joins TRBV6-5 to TRBJ2-1; possibly TRBD1 for D (6 bases). Germline assignment: CDR1 MNHEY and CDR2 SVGAGI. CDR3 length: 16 amino acids. Deletions cut 4 bases from V and 0 bases from J, with 13 bases between. The DNA of the CDR3 is TGTGCCAGCAGTTCAGGGGATATGGGCTCCTACAATGAGCAGTTCTTC. This gives the protein CASSSGDMGSYNEQFF.

CDR3 region: CASSVNGETQYF. The CDR3 region has the DNA TGTGCCAGCAGCGTAAACGGGGAGACCCAGTACTTC. This chain links TRBV9 with TRBJ2-5, with D unclear. The length of the CDR3 is 12 residues. V was trimmed by 1 base and J by 5 bases, leaving 6 bases between them. In germline, CDR1 is SGDLS, CDR2 YYNGEE. Looking up the rest from reference TRBV9 and TRBJ2-5 gives the full variable domain: DSGVTQTPKHLITATGQRVTLRCSPRSGDLSVYWYQQSLDQGLQFLIQYYNGEERAKGNILERFSAQQFPDLHSELNLSSLELGDSALYFCASSVNGETQYFGPGTRLLVL.

The chain joins TRBV30 to TRBJ1-4; 8 nucleotides align to TRBD1. V dropped 0 bases and J dropped 10; count of bases not matched to a gene: 4. Germline values: CDR1 GTSNPN, CDR2 SVGIG (reference sequence). The CDR3 consists of 13 residues. The CDR3 bases are TGTGCCTGGAGTGTCCAGGGGGCAGGAAAACTGTTTTTT. Its translation is CAWSVQGAGKLFF.

J is TRBJ1-3 and V is TRBV28, with D perhaps matching TRBD1 (5 bases). The germline gives CDR1 MDHEN, CDR2 SYDVKM. The CDR3 consists of 15 residues. V was shortened by 5 bases and J by 3 bases, with 14 bases between the two germline ends. This CDR3 is CASSAGGGDGNTIYF. CDR3 DNA: TGTGCCAGCAGTGCTGGGGGGGGTGATGGAAACACCATATATTTT.

The chain couples TRBV19 to TRBJ2-7; 7 bases map to TRBD2. The CDR3 length is 14 residues. Germline V CDR1 and CDR2: LNHDA, SQIVND (reference sequence). V lost 2 bases to trimming and J lost 5 bases; unmatched junction nucleotides: 6. The CDR3: CASSIIGLVDEQYF. The CDR3 nucleotides are TGTGCCAGTAGTATAATTGGACTAGTGGACGAGCAGTACTTC.

This chain links TRBV28 with TRBJ1-1; 10 nucleotides line up with TRBD1. The CDR3 sequence is 14 residues long. Germline V CDR1 and CDR2: MDHEN, SYDVKM. The J segment lost 13 bases and the V segment lost 2 bases, leaving 10 bases of the junction unmatched. The DNA of the CDR3 is TGTGCCAGCAGTTTACCCACGGGACAGGGGTTTGATTTCTTT. It yields the protein CASSLPTGQGFDFF.

The V and J genes are TRBV6-5 and TRBJ2-3, with 9 bases aligning to TRBD1. The CDR3 covers 15 residues. The germline V gene has CDR1 MNHEY and CDR2 SVGAGI. The ends lost 5 bases at V and 3 bases at J; junction bases unmatched: 6. The CDR3 bases are TGTGCCAGCAGTAGGACAGGGGAGGGGACAGATACGCAGTATTTT. This codes for CASSRTGEGTDTQYF.

With regard to this clone: This sample includes further DNA sequences coding for the same CDR3. The chain combines TRBV28 with TRBJ2-3; no reliable D call. Germline lookup yields CDR1 MDHEN and CDR2 SYDVKM. The CDR3 has 11 residues. The germline V and J ends were trimmed by 5 bases and 3 bases, with 3 bases remaining between them. The CDR3 spells CASSLTDTQYF. CDR3 bases: TGTGCCAGCAGTCTTACAGATACGCAGTATTTT.

The V call is TRBV5-5, the J call TRBJ2-5; either TRBD1 or TRBD2 may supply D (5 bases each). V was cut by 6 bases and J by 4 bases, with 19 bases left in between. From germline, CDR1 is SGHKS and CDR2 YYEKEE (reference sequence). CDR3 length: 15 residues. CDR3 nucleotides: TGTGCCAGCACCCGTACCTGGGGGACCGGAGAGACCCAGTACTTC. The encoded protein is CASTRTWGTGETQYF.

The rearrangement links TRBV19 to TRBJ2-3; 7 bases agree with TRBD1. This CDR3 spans 14 amino acids. CDR1 and CDR2 from the germline V gene are LNHDA and SQIVND (reference sequence). The CDR3 region has the DNA TGTGCAGAGGGGGCAGGGCGCCTAGCCGATACGCAGTATTTT. Translating gives CAEGAGRLADTQYF.

The V gene is TRBV5-6, the J gene TRBJ2-3; 10 bases map to TRBD2. The CDR3 has 17 residues. CDR1 and CDR2 (germline): SGHDT, YYEEEE. Trimming cost V 0 bases and J 5 bases; bases outside gene matches: 9. Here the CDR3 DNA reads TGTGCCAGCAGCTTGGGCCTAGCGGGAGCTGTTAAAGATACGCAGTATTTT. Translation: CASSLGLAGAVKDTQYF.

This chain links TRBV5-1 with TRBJ2-3; 10 bases fit TRBD2. Trimming took 5 bases from V and 0 from J; bases not matched to a gene: 9. The length of the CDR3 is 17 residues. Germline lookup yields CDR1 SGHRS and CDR2 YFSETQ. The CDR3 DNA reads as TGCGCCAGCAGTAGGCTAGCGGGGGTTACTAGCACAGATACGCAGTATTTT. Translation gives CASSRLAGVTSTDTQYF. Together with reference TRBV5-1 and TRBJ2-3, the CDR3 gives the full variable domain: KAGVTQTPRYLIKTRGQQVTLSCSPISGHRSVSWYQQTPGQGLQFLFEYFSETQRNKGNFPGRFSGRQFSNSRSEMNVSTLELGDSALYLCASSRLAGVTSTDTQYFGPGTRLTVL.

This clone showed up just once. The rearrangement joins TRBV7-8 to TRBJ1-5; 7 bases agree with TRBD1. With V trimmed by 4 bases and J by 2 bases, 5 bases remained unmatched. The CDR3 runs 15 residues. Germline CDR1 and CDR2: SGHVS and FQNEAQ. CDR3 nucleotides: TGTGCCAGCAGCTCAGACAGGGTCGGCAATCAGCCCCAGCATTTT. Protein product: CASSSDRVGNQPQHF.

V is TRBV11-3 and J is TRBJ2-5, with a tentative D call TRBD2 (6 bases). CDR1 and CDR2 (germline): SGHNT, YENEEA. V lost 7 bases to trimming and J lost 3 bases, with 30 bases between them. This CDR3 has 19 amino acids. The CDR3 DNA is TGTGCCAGCACCCCCGCGGGTCACCTGGCGGGATCCCTCGAAGAGACCCAGTACTTC. Translating it yields CASTPAGHLAGSLEETQYF.